These T cell receptor beta chains were read from a single sample in a study of PD-1 blockade in classical Hodgkin lymphoma. The table came from immunoSEQ multiplex PCR; TCRdb's copy has only in-frame clones and leaves some out. The sample lists 90,000 or so clones, roughly 91% seen once, with approximately 2.5% in the top ten. The sequencing used peripheral blood mononuclear cells (PBMCs), collected before the second cycle of nivolumab. These receptors all stem from a human donor with classical Hodgkin lymphoma. CDR3s include the opening cysteine and the closing phenylalanine or tryptophan. D genes are given only for firm matches. Clone size is given for some rows only: seen once, a few or many times, or a class if the clone is expanded.

TRBJ2-2 NA TRBV2 NA CASRRFYAGNTGELFF TGTGCCAGCAGGCGCTTCTACGCGGGAAACACCGGGGAGCTGTTTTTT
TRBJ2-7 NA TRBV2 NA CASSGYGYEQYF TGTGCCAGCAGTGGGTACGGCTACGAGCAGTACTTC
TRBJ1-1 NA TRBV5-6 TRBD1 CASSLETGSPVNTEAFF TGTGCCAGCAGCTTGGAGACAGGGTCACCCGTGAACACTGAAGCTTTCTTT
TRBJ2-7 NA TRBV6-5 NA CGSGSNYEQYF TGTGGGAGCGGGTCTAACTACGAGCAGTACTTC
TRBJ1-3 NA TRBV5-5 NA CASSGRSGSYTIYF TGTGCCAGCAGCGGACGGTCGGGTTCGTACACCATATATTTT
TRBJ2-7 NA TRBV6-1 NA CVLSGLPGFYEQYF TGTGTCCTAAGTGGCCTCCCGGGGTTTTACGAGCAGTACTTC
TRBJ1-5 few TRBV7-9 NA CASSLTTSEQPQHF TGTGCCAGCAGCTTAACGACTTCCGAGCAGCCCCAGCATTTT
TRBJ1-3 NA TRBV9 NA CASSVAVGDWSGNTIYF TGTGCCAGCAGCGTAGCGGTTGGGGATTGGTCTGGAAACACCATATATTTT
TRBJ1-4 NA TRBV19 TRBD1 CASSIRPGGNEKLFF TGTGCCAGTAGTATCCGACCAGGGGGGAATGAAAAACTGTTTTTT
TRBJ2-3 NA TRBV15 NA CATSRDRATPTDTQYF TGTGCCACCAGCAGAGATAGGGCTACCCCCACAGATACGCAGTATTTT
TRBJ2-2 NA TRBV19 NA CASSIVGTGELFF TGTGCCAGTAGTATTGTGGGAACCGGGGAGCTGTTTTTT
TRBJ1-2 once TRBV27 NA CASSFRGGGYTF TGTGCCAGCAGTTTTAGGGGGGGTGGCTACACCTTC
TRBJ2-2 few TRBV6-6 TRBD2 CASQGRGENTGELFF TGTGCCAGCCAAGGCCGGGGGGAAAACACCGGGGAGCTGTTTTTT
TRBJ2-1 NA TRBV15 TRBD1 CATSYKSGTGLYNEQFF TGTGCCACCAGCTACAAATCCGGGACAGGGCTATACAATGAGCAGTTCTTC
TRBJ2-7 NA TRBV11-1 TRBD1 CASSRTGNEQYF TGTGCCAGCAGCAGGACAGGGAACGAGCAGTACTTC
TRBJ1-4 NA TRBV15 TRBD1 CATSRGGTGAREKLFF TGTGCCACCAGCAGAGGTGGAACAGGGGCGCGTGAAAAACTGTTTTTT